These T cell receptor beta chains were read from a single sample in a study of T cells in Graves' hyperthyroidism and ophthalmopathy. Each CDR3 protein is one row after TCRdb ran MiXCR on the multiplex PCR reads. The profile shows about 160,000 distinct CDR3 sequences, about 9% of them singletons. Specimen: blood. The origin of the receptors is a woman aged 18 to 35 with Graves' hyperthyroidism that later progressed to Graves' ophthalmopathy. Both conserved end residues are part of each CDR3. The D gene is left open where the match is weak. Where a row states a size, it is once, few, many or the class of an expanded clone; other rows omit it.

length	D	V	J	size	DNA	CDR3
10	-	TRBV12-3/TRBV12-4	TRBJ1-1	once	TGTGCCGGCAGCTACAGGGAGGCTTTCTTT	CAGSYREAFF
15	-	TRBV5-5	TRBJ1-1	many	TGTGCCAGCAGCTTGGGTGTCGCACCGAACACTGAAGCTTTCTTT	CASSLGVAPNTEAFF
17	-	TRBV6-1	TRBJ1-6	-	TGTGCCAGCAGGAATACCATAAAGCCCCATCAAAATTCACCCCTCCACTTT	CASRNTIKPHQNSPLHF
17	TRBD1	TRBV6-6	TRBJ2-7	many	TGTGCCAGCAGTTACTCGCTCGGACAGGGGCCCACCTACGAGCAGTACTTC	CASSYSLGQGPTYEQYF
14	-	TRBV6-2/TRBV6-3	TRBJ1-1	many	TGTGCCAGCAGTTACATGGCTGGGGGTACTGAAGCTTTCTTT	CASSYMAGGTEAFF
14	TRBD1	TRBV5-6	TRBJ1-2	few	TGTGCCAGCAGCACATCAACAGGGGTTAGCGGCTACACCTTC	CASSTSTGVSGYTF
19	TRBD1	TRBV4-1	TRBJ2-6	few	TGCGCCAGCAGCCAAGAGGGGGACAGGGGGATATTTGGGGCCAACGTCCTGACTTTC	CASSQEGDRGIFGANVLTF
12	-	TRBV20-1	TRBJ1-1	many	TGCAGTGCTAGAGACCTGAACACTGAAGCTTTCTTT	CSARDLNTEAFF
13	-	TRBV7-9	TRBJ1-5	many	TGTGCCAGCAGCCCCCCCAAGGGTCAGCCCCAGCATTTT	CASSPPKGQPQHF
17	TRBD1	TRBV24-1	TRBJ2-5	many	TGTGCCACCAGTGTCTCCCACTCCGGGACAGGGGGAGAGACCCAGTACTTC	CATSVSHSGTGGETQYF
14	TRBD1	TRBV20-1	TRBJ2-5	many	TGCAGTGCTAGAGATTATTCAGGGGGTGAGACCCAGTACTTC	CSARDYSGGETQYF
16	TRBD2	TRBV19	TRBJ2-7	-	TGTGCCAGTAGTCCCCTAGCGGAGCCCATGAGCTACGAGCAGTACTTC	CASSPLAEPMSYEQYF
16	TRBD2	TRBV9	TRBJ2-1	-	TGTGCCAGCAGCGCATCTAGCGGGAGCTCCTACAATGAGCAGTTCTTC	CASSASSGSSYNEQFF
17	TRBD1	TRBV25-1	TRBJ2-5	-	TGTGCCAGCAGTTCCCCCAGGGACAGCTGGTACCAAGAGACCCAGTACTTC	CASSSPRDSWYQETQYF
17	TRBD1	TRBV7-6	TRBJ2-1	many	TGTGCCAGCAGCTTAGGGGGTTTATGGGACAGCTACAATGAGCAGTTCTTC	CASSLGGLWDSYNEQFF
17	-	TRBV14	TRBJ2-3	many	TGTGCCAGCAGCCAAGATCCGACAGGAGAGCGAACAGATACGCAGTATTTT	CASSQDPTGERTDTQYF
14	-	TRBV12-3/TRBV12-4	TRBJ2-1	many	TGTGCCAGCAGTTTGTTGGAAGGGGCGGCTGAGCAGTTCTTC	CASSLLEGAAEQFF
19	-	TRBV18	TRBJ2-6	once	TGTGCCAGCTCACCTACACAGAAGCCTTTATTCTCTGGGGCCAACGTCCTGACTTTC	CASSPTQKPLFSGANVLTF
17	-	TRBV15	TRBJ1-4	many	TGTGCCACCAGCAGAGATCACCGGAGGGAGATACACGAAAAACTGTTTTTT	CATSRDHRREIHEKLFF
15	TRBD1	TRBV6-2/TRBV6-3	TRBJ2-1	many	TGTGCCAGCAGGTTCGACAGGGGAGTTTACAATGAGCAGTTCTTC	CASRFDRGVYNEQFF
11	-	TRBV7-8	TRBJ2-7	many	TGTGCCAGCAGCTTAGACTCCGAGCAGTACTTC	CASSLDSEQYF
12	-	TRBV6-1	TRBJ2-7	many	TGTGCCAGCAGTCCTTCGGGCTACGAGCAGTACTTC	CASSPSGYEQYF
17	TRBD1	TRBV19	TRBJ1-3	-	TGTGCCAGTACCCTAATGGGACAGGGGCTCTCTGGAAACACCATATATTTT	CASTLMGQGLSGNTIYF
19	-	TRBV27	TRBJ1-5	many	TGTGCCAGCAGGAAAACCCCCCGACAGCCCAAGCCTAGCAATCAGCCCCAGCATTTT	CASRKTPRQPKPSNQPQHF
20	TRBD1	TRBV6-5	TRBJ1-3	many	TGTGCCAGCAGTCTCCTTTCTCCGACAGGGTCGGCGCTCTCTGGAAACACCATATATTTT	CASSLLSPTGSALSGNTIYF